Presented here are 22 T cell receptor beta chains from one specimen sequenced in a study of blood T cell repertoires in COVID-19. Here immunoSEQ multiplex PCR was the method, and the copy in TCRdb shows in-frame clones only, minus some. The sample has approximately 280,000 clones, about 91% seen once; the top ten hold approximately 12%. Sequences were obtained from peripheral blood. The receptor set was obtained from a woman in her fifties or sixties with acute or convalescent COVID-19.

The chain joins TRBV9 to TRBJ1-6; D is undetermined. The germline V gene has CDR1 SGDLS and CDR2 YYNGEE. The length of the CDR3 is 15 residues. V was shortened by 0 bases and J by 6 bases, with 10 bases between the two germline ends. CDR3 nucleotides: TGTGCCAGCAGCGTAGTGGGTTCAGGTAATTCACCCCTCCACTTT. Protein product: CASSVVGSGNSPLHF.

J is TRBJ2-7 and V is TRBV6-1; 8 bases map to TRBD2. Germline trimming cut 0 bases from V and 2 bases from J; bases unmatched to any gene: 6. CDR3 length: 16 amino acids. CDR1 and CDR2 from the germline V gene are MNHNS and SASEGT. The CDR3 protein is CASSEALPGGPYEQYF. DNA of the CDR3: TGTGCCAGCAGTGAAGCCCTCCCGGGAGGGCCCTACGAGCAGTACTTC.

The chain uses TRBV6-5 and TRBJ1-2, with a weak D call TRBD1 (6 bases). The germline V gene has CDR1 MNHEY and CDR2 SVGAGI. This CDR3 comprises 13 residues. V dropped 7 bases and J dropped 5 bases, with 14 bases sitting between them. CDR3 region: CASTTDQGYGYTF. CDR3 coding DNA: TGTGCCAGCACCACGGACCAGGGGTATGGCTACACCTTC.

This clone has only a few counts. The same CDR3 is also encoded by other DNA sequences in this sample. The V gene is TRBV3-1 (or the pseudogene TRBV3-2), the J gene TRBJ1-1, with unresolved D. The CDR3 extends over 14 amino acids. V was pared by 1 base and J by 0 bases, with 6 bases between. The germline V gene has CDR1 LGHDT and CDR2 YNNKEL (reference sequence). The CDR3 loop reads CASSQGAMNTEAFF. The CDR3 DNA follows: TGTGCCAGCAGCCAAGGGGCCATGAACACTGAAGCTTTCTTT.

V gene TRBV4-2 combines with J gene TRBJ1-3; D may be TRBD1 (6 bases). The CDR3 loop spans 16 amino acids. CDR1 is LGHNA and CDR2 is YNFKEQ in the germline V gene. The V and J ends lost 1 base and 4 bases respectively, with 14 bases between them. CDR3 residues: CASSQVQGRLGNTIYF. CDR3 in DNA: TGTGCCAGCAGCCAAGTACAGGGAAGGTTGGGAAACACCATATATTTT.

In this sample, this clone turned up a few times. The rearrangement links TRBV9 to TRBJ2-5, with 14 positions matching TRBD2. The V and J ends lost 0 bases and 4 bases, in that order; junction bases with no gene match: 2. There are 16 residues in the CDR3. The V gene's germline CDR1 is SGDLS and CDR2 YYNGEE. This chain's CDR3 is CASSVEGTSGRETQYF. CDR3 DNA: TGTGCCAGCAGCGTAGAGGGGACTAGCGGGAGAGAGACCCAGTACTTC. The entire variable domain, with the rest obtained from reference TRBV9 and TRBJ2-5, is as follows: DSGVTQTPKHLITATGQRVTLRCSPRSGDLSVYWYQQSLDQGLQFLIQYYNGEERAKGNILERFSAQQFPDLHSELNLSSLELGDSALYFCASSVEGTSGRETQYFGPGTRLLVL.

Written as DNA, the CDR3 is TGTGCCAGCAGCCTGGGACAGGGGAAAAATGGCTACACCTTC. It specifies CASSLGQGKNGYTF. This chain uses TRBV28 with TRBJ1-2; TRBD1 agrees at 10 bases. J lost 6 bases, V lost 6 bases, and 7 bases had no gene match. Germline lookup yields CDR1 MDHEN and CDR2 SYDVKM. The CDR3 runs 14 residues.

This chain uses TRBV6-5 with TRBJ2-5; weak D call: TRBD2 (5 bases). Germline V CDR1 and CDR2: MNHEY, SVGAGI. CDR3 length equals 13 residues. V was pared by 5 bases and J by 4 bases, with 11 bases between. CDR3 sequence: CASSPKLGETQYF. The CDR3 region has the DNA TGTGCCAGCAGTCCAAAACTAGGAGAGACCCAGTACTTC.

V gene TRBV15 combines with J gene TRBJ2-3; no clear D gene. From germline, CDR1 is LNHNV and CDR2 YYDKDF (reference sequence). V was trimmed by 5 bases and J by 0 bases, leaving 6 bases between them. The CDR3 contains 13 residues. In nucleotides, the CDR3 is TGTGCCACCAGCGGCAGTAGCACAGATACGCAGTATTTT. Its protein product is CATSGSSTDTQYF.

The J gene is TRBJ1-1, the V gene TRBV6-5, with D tentatively TRBD1 (6 bases). Germline values: CDR1 MNHEY, CDR2 SVGAGI. The CDR3 spans 15 residues. The V end was cut by 6 bases, the J end by 1 base, with 15 bases between. Here the CDR3 DNA reads TGTGCCAGCAGCCTTCAACAGGGAGCGAACACTGAAGCTTTCTTT. Its protein is CASSLQQGANTEAFF.

V usage is TRBV19 and J usage is TRBJ1-4, with D uncertain. V was shortened by 2 bases and J by 0 bases, with 10 bases between the two germline ends. Germline assignment: CDR1 LNHDA and CDR2 SQIVND (reference sequence). The CDR3 loop spans 16 amino acids. The CDR3 here is CASSIREDSTNEKLFF. The CDR3 DNA reads as TGTGCCAGTAGTATAAGGGAGGATTCAACTAATGAAAAACTGTTTTTT.

V is TRBV5-1 and J is TRBJ1-2; D call uncertain. Germline-derived CDR1 and CDR2 are SGHRS and YFSETQ. With 1 base removed from V and 1 base from J, the gap between germline ends came to 5 bases. CDR3 size: 13 residues. Here the CDR3 reads CASSLTDNYGYTF. The CDR3, as DNA: TGCGCCAGCAGCTTGACAGATAACTATGGCTACACCTTC.

This clone showed up just once. V is TRBV6-4 and J is TRBJ1-2; D gene unclear. The germline V and J ends were trimmed by 3 bases and 4 bases, with 15 bases remaining between them. From germline, CDR1 is MRHNA and CDR2 SNTAGT. The CDR3 extends over 15 amino acids. This CDR3 reads CASSESRQAIYGYTF. CDR3 DNA: TGTGCCAGCAGTGAATCCCGGCAAGCGATCTATGGCTACACCTTC.

The CDR3 sequence: CASSGPPGLAGPEQFF. The CDR3 DNA is TGTGCCAGCAGCGGACCACCGGGACTAGCGGGCCCTGAGCAGTTCTTC. The genes are TRBV5-6 and TRBJ2-1; TRBD2 agrees at 12 bases. V gave up 4 bases and J gave up 9 bases; unmatched junction bases: 11. There are 16 residues in the CDR3. Looked up from germline, CDR1 is SGHDT and CDR2 is YYEEEE.

V gene TRBV7-2 combines with J gene TRBJ2-7; D may be TRBD2 (6 bases). Germline CDR1 and CDR2: SGHTA and FQGNSA. The CDR3 extends over 14 amino acids. V lost 4 bases to trimming and J lost 6 bases, with 16 bases between them. The CDR3, as DNA: TGTGCCAGCAGCTCCGGGACTCTTACGAGCGAGCAGTACTTC. Encoded protein: CASSSGTLTSEQYF.

The CDR3 is CASSPGVSYNSPLHF. The CDR3 DNA sequence: TGTGCCAGCTCACCCGGGGTCTCCTATAATTCACCCCTCCACTTT. The chain couples TRBV18 to TRBJ1-6, with D unresolved. The V and J ends lost 3 bases and 0 bases respectively, with 6 bases between them. Germline CDR1 reads KGHSH; CDR2 reads LQKENI. This CDR3 has 15 residues.

The chain joins TRBV25-1 to TRBJ1-1; D gene unclear. CDR1 MGHDK and CDR2 SYGVNS come from the germline V gene. The CDR3 is 14 amino acids. Trimming took off 6 bases at V and 6 bases at J, with 17 bases between the two ends. This CDR3 is CASSRIPPGSEAFF. CDR3 bases: TGTGCCAGCAGCCGAATCCCCCCCGGGTCTGAAGCTTTCTTT.

This chain connects TRBV24-1 to TRBJ2-3, with 8 bases identical to TRBD1. Germline V lookup: CDR1 KGHDR, CDR2 SFDVKD. V trimming: 6 bases; J trimming: 9 bases; junction bases outside the gene matches: 10. The CDR3 is made up of 14 amino acids. CDR3 nucleotide sequence: TGTGCCACCAGTTCCAGGGGGCGATTTGGCACGCAGTATTTT. It yields the protein CATSSRGRFGTQYF.

The rearrangement joins TRBV9 to TRBJ1-6; tentative D call: TRBD1 (6 bases). The CDR3 consists of 13 residues. Germline values: CDR1 SGDLS, CDR2 YYNGEE. Trimming shortened V by 4 bases and J by 9 bases, and 11 bases separated the two germline ends. CDR3 protein: CASSSTGSSPLHF. CDR3 coding DNA: TGTGCCAGCAGCTCAACAGGGAGTTCACCCCTCCACTTT.

The chain employs TRBV7-2 and TRBJ2-7; 9 positions agree with TRBD1. V shed 0 bases and J 4 bases; nucleotides not matched to a gene: 4. Germline loops: CDR1 SGHTA, CDR2 FQGNSA. CDR3 length: 15 amino acids. CDR3 amino acids: CASSLAMGTGYEQYF. CDR3 sequence (DNA): TGTGCCAGCAGCTTAGCGATGGGGACAGGGTACGAGCAGTACTTC. The entire variable domain, with the rest obtained from reference TRBV7-2 and TRBJ2-7, is as follows: GAGVSQSPSNKVTEKGKDVELRCDPISGHTALYWYRQSLGQGLEFLIYFQGNSAPDKSGLPSDRFSAERTGGSVSTLTIQRTQQEDSAVYLCASSLAMGTGYEQYFGPGTRLTVT.

The rearrangement uses TRBV7-6 and TRBJ2-5; 7 nucleotides match TRBD1. The junction had 5 bases not matched to a gene; V was cut back by 0 bases and J by 4 bases. Germline CDR1 is SGHVS and CDR2 is FNYEAQ. The CDR3 spans 15 residues. CDR3 in DNA: TGTGCCAGCAGCTTAGCGCATGGGACAGCAGAGACCCAGTACTTC. This codes for CASSLAHGTAETQYF.

The chain joins TRBV27 to TRBJ1-2; no reliable D call. This CDR3 has 14 residues. V lost 1 base to trimming and J lost 2 bases, with 8 bases between them. In germline, CDR1 is MNHEY, CDR2 SMNVEV (reference sequence). In DNA, the CDR3 is TGTGCCAGCAGTTTATTGGCGGGGAACTATGGCTACACCTTC. As protein: CASSLLAGNYGYTF.